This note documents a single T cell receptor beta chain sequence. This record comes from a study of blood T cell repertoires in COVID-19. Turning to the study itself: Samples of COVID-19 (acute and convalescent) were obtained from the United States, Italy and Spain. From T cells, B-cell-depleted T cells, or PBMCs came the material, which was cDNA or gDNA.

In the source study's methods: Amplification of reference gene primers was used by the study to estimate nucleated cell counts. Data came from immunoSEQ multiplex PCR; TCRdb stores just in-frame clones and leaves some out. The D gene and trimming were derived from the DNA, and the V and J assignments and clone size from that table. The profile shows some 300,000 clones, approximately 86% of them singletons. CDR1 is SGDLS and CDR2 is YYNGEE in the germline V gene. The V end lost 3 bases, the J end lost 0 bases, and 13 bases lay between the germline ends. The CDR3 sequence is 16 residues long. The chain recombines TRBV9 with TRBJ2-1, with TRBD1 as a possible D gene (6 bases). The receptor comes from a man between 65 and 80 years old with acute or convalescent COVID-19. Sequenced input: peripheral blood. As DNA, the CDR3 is TGTGCCAGCAGCGAGGGGACAACCCACTCCTACAATGAGCAGTTCTTC. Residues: CASSEGTTHSYNEQFF.